The clone carrying this TCR beta chain was counted only a few times. Its target is not known. CDR3 length: 14 residues. The V end lost 5 bases, the J end lost 3 bases, and 10 bases lay between the germline ends. Germline V gene data show CDR1 as LGHDT and CDR2 as YNNKEL (reference sequence). These data originate in a study of T cells after yellow fever vaccination. General observations from the study: It was the secondary response that reached its peak faster, day 5 versus 15, but it was weaker. Boosting was followed by the reappearance of most primary-vaccination clones (about 97% CD4, about 88% CD8). Overlap between CD4 and CD8 compartments was detected for a small share of clonotypes.

The authors made TCR cDNA by 5'RACE template switching, adding a universal primer site and UMIs. TCRdb reanalysed the 5' RACE reads using MiXCR and keeps one entry per CDR3 protein. Found here are 300,000 or so distinct CDR3 sequences, roughly 9% of them singletons; the top ten hold around 3.3%. The chain joins TRBV3-1 to TRBJ2-2; TRBD2 is a possible D gene (6 bases). This TCR came from a man in his late teens or twenties who received the YFV17D yellow fever vaccine. The sequencing used CD4+ T cells sorted from PBMCs, collected 5 days after the yellow fever booster vaccination. The CDR3: CASSLGLDTGELFF. The CDR3 DNA reads as TGTGCCAGCAGCTTGGGACTTGACACCGGGGAGCTGTTTTTT.